These T cell receptor beta chains were read from a single sample in a study of blood T cell repertoires in COVID-19. Assay: immunoSEQ multiplex PCR; the TCRdb copy retains only in-frame clones and omits some. The sample carries fewer than 300,000 clones, 86% recorded once. Source material: PBMCs or T cells enriched from blood (not recorded which). These receptors all stem from a man in his late teens or twenties who had recovered from COVID-19. Both conserved end residues are part of each CDR3. A D gene is named only where the DNA matches it firmly. Not every row has a clone size; where given, it reads once, few, many or a size class.

>TRBV19|NA|once|TRBJ1-6
TGTGCCAGCAAACCCCGAGAGGACAGAAATTCACCCCTCCACTTT
CASKPREDRNSPLHF
>TRBV5-1|NA|NA|TRBJ1-1
TGCGCCAGCAGCTTGGACCCCTCAGTCAGGGTCCACACTGAAGCTTTCTTT
CASSLDPSVRVHTEAFF
>TRBV2|NA|once|TRBJ2-7
TGTGCCAGCAAAGTTGTGGGGGCAAGCTCCTACGAGCAGTACTTC
CASKVVGASSYEQYF
>TRBV5-4|NA|NA|TRBJ2-1
TGTGCCAGCAGCTTAAGGGGGCGGGGTTTGGATGAGCAGTTCTTC
CASSLRGRGLDEQFF
>TRBV12-3/TRBV12-4|TRBD1|NA|TRBJ2-7
TGTGCCAGCAGTCGGACAGGAACCTACGAGCAGTACTTC
CASSRTGTYEQYF
>TRBV6-5|TRBD2|few|TRBJ2-2
TGTGCCAGCACCCCGACTAGCGAAGTTTCCGGGGAGCTGTTTTTT
CASTPTSEVSGELFF
>TRBV6-5|TRBD2|NA|TRBJ2-1
TGTGCCAGCGGGAGGGAAAGCTACAATGAGCAGTTCTTC
CASGRESYNEQFF
>TRBV4-2|TRBD1|NA|TRBJ1-2
TGTGCCAGCAGCCAAGAACGGACAGGGCCCTATGGCTACACCTTC
CASSQERTGPYGYTF
>TRBV5-1|NA|NA|TRBJ2-3
TGCGCCAGCAGCTTGTCCAGGGGAGATACGCAGTATTTT
CASSLSRGDTQYF
>TRBV10-3|NA|NA|TRBJ1-5
TGTGCCATCAGTGAGTCGTCAGGATTCAATCAGCCCCAGCATTTT
CAISESSGFNQPQHF
>TRBV3-1/TRBV3-2|TRBD2|NA|TRBJ2-1
TGTGCCAGCAGCCCAGTCTCTTTGATAGCGGGAGCCAATGAGCAGTTCTTC
CASSPVSLIAGANEQFF
>TRBV2|TRBD1|NA|TRBJ1-5
TGTGCCAGCAGGATGACAGGGGGACAGCCCCAGCATTTT
CASRMTGGQPQHF
>TRBV6-5|NA|NA|TRBJ1-2
TGTGCCAGCAGTTTCCTACCGGGACAAGACAGATATGGCTACACCTTC
CASSFLPGQDRYGYTF
>TRBV5-1|NA|NA|TRBJ2-5
TGCGCCAGCAGCTTGGGTCCCCGACTGCCACTGCAAGAGACCCAGTACTTC
CASSLGPRLPLQETQYF
>TRBV29-1|TRBD1|NA|TRBJ1-1
TGCAGCGTTGAAGATGGGACAGAGACTGAAGCTTTCTTT
CSVEDGTETEAFF
>TRBV9|TRBD1|NA|TRBJ2-1
TGTGCCAGCAGCCCAACGGACAGGGGGCTCTACAATGAGCAGTTCTTC
CASSPTDRGLYNEQFF
>TRBV27|TRBD1|NA|TRBJ1-1
TGTGCCAGCAGTGAACAGGGGGGGACTGAAGCTTTCTTT
CASSEQGGTEAFF
>TRBV5-1|NA|NA|TRBJ1-6
TGCGCCAGCAGCTTACCCGAGAGCTCCTATAATTCACCCCTCCACTTT
CASSLPESSYNSPLHF
>TRBV5-1|NA|NA|TRBJ2-3
TGCGCCAGCAGCTTGGCTGTCTACAGCACAGATACGCAGTATTTT
CASSLAVYSTDTQYF
>TRBV30|NA|NA|TRBJ1-5
TGTGCCTGGAGTGTGGAGACTCAGCCCCAGCATTTT
CAWSVETQPQHF
>TRBV7-2|TRBD1|once|TRBJ1-2
TGTGCCAGCAGCTTAGCGGGGGGACAGGGGAACTATGGCTACACCTTC
CASSLAGGQGNYGYTF
>TRBV9|TRBD1|NA|TRBJ2-2
TGTGCCAGCAGCGACCCTACAGGGGGCGGTACCGGGGAGCTGTTTTTT
CASSDPTGGGTGELFF
>TRBV5-6|NA|once|TRBJ2-2
TGTGCCAGCAGCTTGGCCGGGACGAACACCGGGGAGCTGTTTTTT
CASSLAGTNTGELFF
>TRBV2|NA|NA|TRBJ1-1
TGTGCCAGCAGTAGCATCGGACAAGCTGAAGCTTTCTTT
CASSSIGQAEAFF
>TRBV19|TRBD2|NA|TRBJ2-3
TGTGCCAGTACCGTGGGGGGGACAGATACGCAGTATTTT
CASTVGGTDTQYF
>TRBV2|NA|NA|TRBJ2-7
TGTGCCAGCAGATCCCGTGAGCCCTACGAGCAGTACTTC
CASRSREPYEQYF
>TRBV7-9|NA|few|TRBJ1-1
TGTGCCAGCAGCTTAGGAGGGGGCACTGAAGCTTTCTTT
CASSLGGGTEAFF
>TRBV5-6|TRBD2|NA|TRBJ2-1
TGTGCCAGCAGCTTCTGGGCGGGAGGGGTCGATGAGCAGTTCTTC
CASSFWAGGVDEQFF
>TRBV30|NA|NA|TRBJ1-1
TGTGCCTGGAGCAGAAGGAACCGGGGAACTGAAGCTTTCTTT
CAWSRRNRGTEAFF
>TRBV5-6|TRBD2|NA|TRBJ2-7
TGTGCCAGCAGCTTAGCGGGGTTCCCGGAGCAGTACTTC
CASSLAGFPEQYF
>TRBV11-2|NA|NA|TRBJ2-3
TGTGCCAGCAGCTTAGTGCTGGGGGCAAGTTTTGATACGCAGTATTTT
CASSLVLGASFDTQYF